This entry features one TCR beta chain sequence. Its target is not known. The record originates from a study of response to subunit inactivated influenza vaccine. Study-wide points: Few additional T cells are recruited per seasonal influenza vaccination, authors suggested.

Using its own MiXCR run on the RT-PCR reads, TCRdb lists one record per CDR3 protein. The profile shows more than 250,000 distinct CDR3 sequences, 21% of them singletons. V lost 5 bases to trimming and J lost 5 bases; unmatched junction nucleotides: 6. This CDR3 is built from 12 residues. Per germline, CDR1 DFQATT and CDR2 SNEGSKA (reference sequence). The chain combines TRBV20-1 with TRBJ2-7; TRBD2 matches at 7 bases. The source was PBMCs from blood, collected around 22 months after vaccination. The origin of this receptor is a man in his fifties or sixties who received an inactivated influenza vaccine. CDR3 in amino acids: CSAPGTIDEQYF. The CDR3 DNA is TGCAGTGCTCCCGGGACTATCGACGAGCAGTACTTC.